This T cell receptor beta chain comes out of a study of blood T cell repertoires in COVID-19. In germline, CDR1 is LNHDA, CDR2 SQIVND (reference sequence). Unmatched junction bases numbered 9, after V lost 3 bases and J lost 4 bases. The CDR3 spans 16 residues. TCRdb's copy holds only in-frame clones and misses some; the assay was immunoSEQ multiplex PCR. Here the sample spans 60,000 to 75,000 clones, roughly 80% being singletons. This clonotype originated in a woman in her seventies with acute or convalescent COVID-19. The chain links TRBV19 to TRBJ1-5; 7 bases fit TRBD1. The sample consisted of peripheral blood. CDR3 coding DNA: TGTGCCAGTAGTATCCCCTCCTGGACAGGTAATCAGCCCCAGCATTTT. Translating it yields CASSIPSWTGNQPQHF.